One and the same sample provided the 9 T cell receptor beta chains below, sequenced in a study of cytomegalovirus exposure and HLA in healthy donors. PCR involved 60 Vbeta and 13 Jbeta primers. Produced via immunoSEQ multiplex PCR; TCRdb's table is partial and in-frame only. The repertoire holds approximately 160,000 clones, with approximately 62% as singletons. The material sequenced was PBMCs. These receptors came from a man aged 45-65 years in good health and CMV-seronegative.

This chain joins TRBV11-2 and TRBJ2-7, with D perhaps matching TRBD1 (5 bases). The ends were cut back, 4 bases at V and 0 bases at J, with 13 bases in the middle. Germline lookup yields CDR1 SGHAT and CDR2 FQNNGV. The CDR3 sequence is 15 residues long. The chain's CDR3 is CASSSRDSFSYEQYF. CDR3 sequence (DNA): TGTGCCAGCAGCTCCCGCGACAGTTTCTCCTACGAGCAGTACTTC.

This clone appeared a few times. The chain carries TRBV7-2 and TRBJ1-2; D remains unclear. In germline, CDR1 is SGHTA, CDR2 FQGNSA. The ends were cut back, 5 bases at V and 1 base at J, with 14 bases in the middle. The length of the CDR3 is 15 residues. CDR3 coding DNA: TGTGCCAGCAGCCCTACCCCAGGATTTAACTATGGCTACACCTTC. Its translation: CASSPTPGFNYGYTF. The full variable domain, its missing parts supplied by reference TRBV7-2 and TRBJ1-2, is GAGVSQSPSNKVTEKGKDVELRCDPISGHTALYWYRQSLGQGLEFLIYFQGNSAPDKSGLPSDRFSAERTGGSVSTLTIQRTQQEDSAVYLCASSPTPGFNYGYTFGSGTRLTVV.

The V and J genes are TRBV4-2 and TRBJ1-5; perhaps TRBD1 as D (5 bases). Per germline, CDR1 LGHNA and CDR2 YNFKEQ. The CDR3 contains 15 residues. V lost 7 bases, J lost 0 bases, and 13 bases lay in between. The CDR3 here is CASTLSGGSNQPQHF. Written as DNA, the CDR3 is TGTGCCAGCACCCTCAGCGGGGGTAGCAATCAGCCCCAGCATTTT.

V and J are TRBV18 and TRBJ1-3; TRBD1 agrees at 9 bases. Germline trimming cut 2 bases from V and 4 bases from J; bases unmatched to any gene: 3. Germline CDR1 KGHSH, CDR2 LQKENI. CDR3 length: 15 amino acids. This chain's CDR3 is CASSPGGQGGNTIYF. As DNA, the CDR3 is TGTGCCAGCTCACCAGGGGGACAGGGAGGAAACACCATATATTTT.

The V call is TRBV7-6, the J call TRBJ2-5; D is possibly TRBD2 (7 bases). The CDR3 has 16 amino acids. In germline, CDR1 is SGHVS, CDR2 FNYEAQ. Deletions cut 5 bases from V and 4 bases from J, with 20 bases between. This CDR3 reads CASSPHPTGGAETQYF. The CDR3 nucleotides are TGTGCCAGCAGCCCCCACCCAACGGGGGGCGCAGAGACCCAGTACTTC.

The chain recombines TRBV5-6 with TRBJ1-6; D perhaps matches TRBD1 (6 bases). CDR3 length: 15 amino acids. The V and J ends lost 3 bases and 14 bases respectively, with 21 bases between them. CDR1 and CDR2 from the germline V gene are SGHDT and YYEEEE. The CDR3 here is CASSYYGTPGVALHF. In DNA form, the CDR3 reads TGTGCCAGCAGCTATTACGGGACACCCGGGGTGGCCCTCCACTTT. Filled out from reference TRBV5-6 and TRBJ1-6, the complete variable domain reads DAGVTQSPTHLIKTRGQQVTLRCSPKSGHDTVSWYQQALGQGPQFIFQYYEEEERQRGNFPDRFSGHQFPNYSSELNVNALLLGDSALYLCASSYYGTPGVALHFGNGTRLTVT.

The rearrangement joins TRBV6-6 to TRBJ2-7; TRBD1 matches at 7 bases. This CDR3 is 15 amino acids long. Germline V gives CDR1 MNHNY, CDR2 SVGAGI (reference sequence). Losses at the gene ends were 6 bases for V and 3 bases for J; bases not matched to a gene: 11. CDR3 residues: CASRQSAGGHYEQYF. The CDR3 bases are TGTGCCAGCAGACAATCAGCAGGGGGACACTACGAGCAGTACTTC.

This chain uses TRBV7-2 with TRBJ1-1; D not resolved. The CDR3 sequence is 14 residues long. Trimming removed 3 bases from V and 4 bases from J, with 12 bases in between. Germline CDR1 is SGHTA and CDR2 is FQGNSA. CDR3 loop: CASSFGDRSTEAFF. CDR3 in DNA: TGTGCCAGCAGCTTCGGGGATCGGAGCACTGAAGCTTTCTTT.

The chain joins TRBV4-1 to TRBJ2-1, with 7 bases that match TRBD1. The junction had 15 bases not matched to a gene; V was cut back by 4 bases and J by 15 bases. The CDR3 covers 14 residues. Germline lookup yields CDR1 MGHRA and CDR2 YSYEKL. CDR3 in DNA: TGCGCCAGCAGCCTAAGGGGGACAGACTTAAATCGGTTCTTC. Its protein is CASSLRGTDLNRFF.